This T cell receptor (beta chain) originates from a study of control samples from healthy donors and cancer patients. The protocol was immunoSEQ multiplex PCR, while the TCRdb copy is restricted to in-frame clones and leaves out a portion. This sample has 150,000 to 200,000 clones, with just under 95% found just once. Trimming cost V 4 bases and J 7 bases; bases outside gene matches: 7. This CDR3 has 15 residues. Germline V CDR1 and CDR2: LGHDT, YNNKEL (reference sequence). The receptor was isolated from a woman aged 40 to 50 in good health. Sample: blood. This chain connects TRBV3-1 (or the pseudogene TRBV3-2) to TRBJ2-4, with 10 bases identical to TRBD2. The DNA for the CDR3 is TGTGCCAGCAGCCTTCAAGCGGGAGGGCGGAACATTCAGTACTTC. Translation gives CASSLQAGGRNIQYF.